These 15 T cell receptor beta chains were sequenced from one sample in a study of T cells expressing NK-cell markers. TCRdb reprocessed the 5' RACE reads, keeping one entry per CDR3 protein, no DNA. The listing records 350,000 to 400,000 distinct CDR3 sequences. Sequencing was done on a sample of blood T cells: a sorted CD56 or NKG2C T cell subset, CD4+ or CD8+ T cells, or bulk PBMC T cells (not recorded which). Source of these receptors: a woman in her forties or fifties in good health.

V usage is TRBV5-1 and J usage is TRBJ2-3; TCRdb names TRBD2, which stays unverified in the absence of DNA. The CDR3 runs to 15 residues. The germline gives CDR1 SGHRS, CDR2 YFSETQ. This CDR3 reads CASSLARGRETTQYF.

V is TRBV4-2 and J is TRBJ1-4; TCRdb lists TRBD1, though no DNA is available to test this call. This CDR3 region has 17 residues. CDR1 LGHNA and CDR2 YNFKEQ come from the germline V gene. CDR3 protein: CASSQDRLGGGGEKLFF.

The chain combines TRBV5-1 with TRBJ2-5; TCRdb outputs TRBD1, but without DNA this stays unchecked. The CDR3 runs 16 residues. Germline V gene lookup returns CDR1 SGHRS and CDR2 YFSETQ. This chain's CDR3 is CASRTIPGLGQETQYF.

CDR3 sequence reads: CATSDLRRGNTQYF. The J gene is TRBJ2-3, the V gene TRBV24-1. The CDR3 totals 14 residues. Germline CDR1 KGHDR, CDR2 SFDVKD.

The chain couples TRBV5-1 to TRBJ2-1; TCRdb reports TRBD1, a call that lacks DNA to check it against. The CDR3 consists of 16 residues. The germline V gene encodes CDR1 SGHRS and CDR2 YFSETQ. CDR3 sequence reads: CASSPSPGAGYNEQFF.

The chain links TRBV13 to TRBJ2-7. The CDR3 has 14 residues. Germline values: CDR1 PRHDT, CDR2 FYEKMQ (reference sequence). The CDR3 reads CASSLVKTGSGQYF.

This rearrangement joins TRBV12-3 or TRBV12-4 to TRBJ2-3; checking the TCRdb D call of TRBD1 is not possible without DNA. The CDR3 runs 14 residues. The CDR3 reads CAVSDQGGTDTQYF.

V and J are TRBV4-2 and TRBJ2-7; without DNA, the TCRdb call of TRBD2 cannot be checked. This CDR3 is 15 amino acids long. CDR1 is LGHNA and CDR2 is YNFKEQ in the germline V gene. CDR3 sequence reads: CASSPRTSGIDEQYF.

The rearrangement uses TRBV7-9 and TRBJ2-2; TCRdb's D gene call, TRBD2, goes unchecked for lack of DNA. The CDR3 loop spans 20 amino acids. Germline assignment: CDR1 SEHNR and CDR2 FQNEAQ (reference sequence). CDR3: CASSNPTSGRVVLNTGELFF.

V gene TRBV7-2 combines with J gene TRBJ2-1; TCRdb indicates TRBD1, and absent DNA this call remains unverified. The CDR3 sequence is 16 residues long. Germline loops: CDR1 SGHTA, CDR2 FQGNSA. The CDR3 loop is CASSRPGRRRNNEQFF.

This chain uses TRBV9 with TRBJ1-1; TCRdb returns TRBD1, unconfirmable since there is no DNA. The CDR3 is made up of 15 amino acids. The germline V gene encodes CDR1 SGDLS and CDR2 YYNGEE. CDR3 residues: CASSVVAGSNTEAFF.

The CDR3 loop is CASSPTTGQYNEQFF. The chain employs TRBV11-2 and TRBJ2-1. This CDR3 region has 15 residues. Germline V lookup: CDR1 SGHAT, CDR2 FQNNGV.

CDR3 amino acids: CAIKGLAGDTQYF. The chain recombines TRBV10-3 with TRBJ2-3; with no DNA, the TCRdb D assignment of TRBD2 cannot be verified. The germline V gene has CDR1 ENHRY and CDR2 SYGVKD. The CDR3 consists of 13 residues.

The chain links TRBV6-5 to TRBJ2-7; checking the TCRdb D call of TRBD1 is not possible without DNA. Germline V gives CDR1 MNHEY, CDR2 SVGAGI. The CDR3 has 15 residues. The CDR3 here is CASSYDRATTYEQYF.

This chain links TRBV11-2 with TRBJ2-3; the D gene TCRdb calls, TRBD2, cannot be checked with no DNA. CDR3 size: 16 residues. Germline values: CDR1 SGHAT, CDR2 FQNNGV. Here the CDR3 reads CASSYGFLGARDTQYF.